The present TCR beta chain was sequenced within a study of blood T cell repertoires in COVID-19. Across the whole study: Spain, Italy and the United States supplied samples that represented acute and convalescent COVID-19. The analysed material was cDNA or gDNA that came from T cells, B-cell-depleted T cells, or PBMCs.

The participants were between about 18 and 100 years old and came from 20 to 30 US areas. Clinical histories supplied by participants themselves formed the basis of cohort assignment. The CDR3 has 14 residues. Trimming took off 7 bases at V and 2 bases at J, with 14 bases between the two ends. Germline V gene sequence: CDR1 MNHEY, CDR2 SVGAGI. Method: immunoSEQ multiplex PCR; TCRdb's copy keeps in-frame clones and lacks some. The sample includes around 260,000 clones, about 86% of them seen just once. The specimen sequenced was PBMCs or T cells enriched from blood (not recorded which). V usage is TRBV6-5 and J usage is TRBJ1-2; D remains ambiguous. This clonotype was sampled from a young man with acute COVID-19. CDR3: CASKGIAGNYGYTF. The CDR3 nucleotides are TGTGCCAGCAAGGGTATTGCGGGGAACTATGGCTACACCTTC.